This TCR beta chain was observed in a study of a mutant IDH1 vaccine in newly diagnosed glioma (dated by TCRdb to the early 2020s). Background on the whole study: Across visits V03 through V10, patients got a total of eight vaccinations, given in weeks 1, 3, 5, 7, 11, 15, 19 and 23. In the chemotherapy-containing groups, vaccination started alongside temozolomide cycles, whereas in patients who had radiotherapy alone it started 4-6 weeks after radiotherapy. Of the approximately 35 treated patients, approximately 60% were male and around 40% were female, and a mean age of 40.4 years was recorded. Prior to enrollment, patients had been given standard therapy consisting of radiotherapy alone, temozolomide alone, or radiochemotherapy with temozolomide, with the combination given to most patients. Peripheral blood was drawn at six visits: V03 (baseline), V05, V07, V10, V12 and V13. For exploratory analyses, longitudinal TCRB deep sequencing was carried out in about two dozen treated patients wherever samples were available.

Inclusive of the bounding cysteine and phenylalanine, the CDR3 is 14 residues long. This entry keeps only the CDR3 DNA: 42 bases, framed from base 1. CDR1 and CDR2, looked up from the germline V gene (reference sequence), are SGHNT and YYREEE. As to this clone: Which antigen it targets is not known. One end of the junction varies from germline; a read error may be responsible. The identical CDR3 is also encoded by other nucleotide sequences in the sample.

The library was made by the immunoSEQ multiplex PCR assay. Rearranged TCR beta chain sequences were amplified using the hsTCRB Kit according to the manufacturer's protocol. TCRB libraries were sequenced on an Illumina MiSeq. Per the authors' processing: Demultiplexing, trimming and gene mapping were performed with the kit vendor's proprietary platform. Sourced from immuneACCESS, this table was stored by TCRdb with only in-frame sequences that have V and J called. A share of the clones is absent; for the studies checked, an unresolved V gene accounts for under half, and the remainder has no known explanation. D and trimming come from the DNA, and the V and J calls and clone size come from that table. Across this sample there are around 41,000 clones, with about 79% seen only once. 6.3% of the sample is held by the ten biggest clonotypes. Broad study findings and their caveats: No apparent relationship was observed between pseudoprogression and alterations in the top peripheral T cell clonotypes detected by TCRB sequencing. Vaccine-induced immune responses across multiple MHC alleles were detected in 93.3% of patients. According to the authors, sample limitations meant that analyses of patient blood samples could not be reproduced. PBMC samples for TCRB deep sequencing were selected based on availability.

In the paper's terms, the time point label means: week 23, last vaccination. Every vaccine dose consisted of 300 ug of a 20-mer mutant IDH1 peptide in Montanide, administered subcutaneously together with topical imiquimod. All donors had newly diagnosed IDH1-mutant astrocytomas of WHO grade 3 or 4 that showed loss of nuclear ATRX. The samples were drawn from NOA16, a multicentre, single-arm, open-label phase I trial in Germany that tested a mutant IDH1 peptide vaccine in humans for the first time. Genomic DNA for TCRB sequencing was extracted from EDTA blood using the DNeasy Blood and Tissue Kit. This specimen consisted of PBMCs, obtained from a glioma patient whose treatment included an IDH1 peptide vaccine. The TCR was taken from a middle-aged woman with glioma. Some clones in this sample may be carry-over from other donors' samples. The rearrangement joined TRBV5-4 to TRBJ2-7, and 8 junctional nucleotides match TRBD2. The DNA sequence reads TGTGCCAGTAGCTCCGGGACTAGTCTCTACGAGCAGTACTTC. It translates to CASSSGTSLYEQYF.